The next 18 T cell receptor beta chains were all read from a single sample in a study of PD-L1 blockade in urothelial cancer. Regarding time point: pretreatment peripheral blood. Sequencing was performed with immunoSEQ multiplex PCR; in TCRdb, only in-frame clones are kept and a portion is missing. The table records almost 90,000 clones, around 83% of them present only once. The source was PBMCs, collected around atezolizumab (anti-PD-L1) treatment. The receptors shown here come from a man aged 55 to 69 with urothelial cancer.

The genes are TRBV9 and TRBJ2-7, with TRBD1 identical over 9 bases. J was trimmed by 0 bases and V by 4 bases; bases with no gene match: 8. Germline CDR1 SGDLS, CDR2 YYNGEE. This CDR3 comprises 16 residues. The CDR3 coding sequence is TGTGCCAGCAGCCCCTCGACAGGGGGGAACTCCTACGAGCAGTACTTC. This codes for CASSPSTGGNSYEQYF.

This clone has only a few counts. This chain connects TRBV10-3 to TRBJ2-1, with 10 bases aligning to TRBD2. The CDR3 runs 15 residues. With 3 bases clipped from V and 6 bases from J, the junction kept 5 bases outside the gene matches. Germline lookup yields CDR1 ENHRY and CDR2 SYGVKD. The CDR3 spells CAISDRTSGGNEQFF. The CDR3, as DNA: TGTGCCATCAGTGATAGGACTAGCGGCGGCAATGAGCAGTTCTTC.

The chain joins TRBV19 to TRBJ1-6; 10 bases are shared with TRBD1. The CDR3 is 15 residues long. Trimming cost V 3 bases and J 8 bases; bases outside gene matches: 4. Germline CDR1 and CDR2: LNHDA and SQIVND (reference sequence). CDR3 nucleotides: TGTGCCAGTAGTATGGTGACAGGGGGCTATTCACCCCTCCACTTT. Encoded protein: CASSMVTGGYSPLHF.

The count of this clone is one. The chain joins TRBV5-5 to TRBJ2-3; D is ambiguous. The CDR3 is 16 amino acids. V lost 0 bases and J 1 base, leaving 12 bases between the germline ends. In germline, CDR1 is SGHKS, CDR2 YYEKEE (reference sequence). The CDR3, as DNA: TGTGCCAGCAGCTTGGAAGGCACAGTCGGCACAGATACGCAGTATTTT. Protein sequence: CASSLEGTVGTDTQYF.

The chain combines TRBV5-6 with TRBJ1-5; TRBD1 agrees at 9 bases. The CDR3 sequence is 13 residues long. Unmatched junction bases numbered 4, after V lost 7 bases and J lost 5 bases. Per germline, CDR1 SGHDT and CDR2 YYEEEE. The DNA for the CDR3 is TGTGCCAGCGGGACAGGGAACGATCAGCCCCAGCATTTT. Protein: CASGTGNDQPQHF.

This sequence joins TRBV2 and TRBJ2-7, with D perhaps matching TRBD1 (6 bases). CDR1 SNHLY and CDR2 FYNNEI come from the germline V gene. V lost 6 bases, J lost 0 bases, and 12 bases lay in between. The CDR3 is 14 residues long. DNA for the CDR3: TGTGCCAGCAGCAAGGACAGTTCCTCCTACGAGCAGTACTTC. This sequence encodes CASSKDSSSYEQYF.

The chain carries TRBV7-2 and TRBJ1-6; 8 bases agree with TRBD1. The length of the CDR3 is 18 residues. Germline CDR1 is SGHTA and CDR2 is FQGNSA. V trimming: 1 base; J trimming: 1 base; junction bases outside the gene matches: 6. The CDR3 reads CASSLGPRGRSYNSPLHF. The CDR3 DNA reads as TGTGCCAGCAGCTTAGGCCCCAGGGGGCGGTCCTATAATTCACCCCTCCACTTT. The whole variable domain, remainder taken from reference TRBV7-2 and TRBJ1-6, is GAGVSQSPSNKVTEKGKDVELRCDPISGHTALYWYRQSLGQGLEFLIYFQGNSAPDKSGLPSDRFSAERTGGSVSTLTIQRTQQEDSAVYLCASSLGPRGRSYNSPLHFGNGTRLTVT.

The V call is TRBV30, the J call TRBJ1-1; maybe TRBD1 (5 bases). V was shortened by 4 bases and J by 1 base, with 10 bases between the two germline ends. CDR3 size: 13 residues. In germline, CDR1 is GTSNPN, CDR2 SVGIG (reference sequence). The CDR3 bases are TGTGCCTGGACCACCGGACAGAACACTGAAGCTTTCTTT. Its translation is CAWTTGQNTEAFF.

The DNA of the CDR3 is TGTGCCAGCTCCCGGGACAGGGCTACCTACGAGCAGTACTTC. Amino acids: CASSRDRATYEQYF. The V and J genes are TRBV18 and TRBJ2-7, with 9 bases that match TRBD1. CDR1 is KGHSH and CDR2 is LQKENI in the germline V gene. V was pared by 6 bases and J by 2 bases, with 5 bases of the junction left unmatched. This CDR3 is built from 14 residues.

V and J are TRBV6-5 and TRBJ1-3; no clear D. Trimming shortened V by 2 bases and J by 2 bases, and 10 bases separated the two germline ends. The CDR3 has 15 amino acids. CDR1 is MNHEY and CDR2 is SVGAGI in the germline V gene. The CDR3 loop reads CASSYSTGTGNTIYF. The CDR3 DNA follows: TGTGCCAGCAGTTACAGCACGGGGACTGGAAACACCATATATTTT.

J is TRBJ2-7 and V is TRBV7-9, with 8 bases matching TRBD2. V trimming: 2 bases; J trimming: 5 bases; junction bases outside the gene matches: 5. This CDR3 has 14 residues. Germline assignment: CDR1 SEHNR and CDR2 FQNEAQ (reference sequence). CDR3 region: CASSLRGGAHEQYF. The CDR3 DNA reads TGTGCCAGCAGCTTACGGGGGGGGGCCCACGAGCAGTACTTC.

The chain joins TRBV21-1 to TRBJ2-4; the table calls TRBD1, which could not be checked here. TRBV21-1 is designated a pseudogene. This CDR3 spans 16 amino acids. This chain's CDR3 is CASSKGNRVGENIQYF. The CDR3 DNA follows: TGTGCCAGCAGCAAAGGGAACAGGGTAGGGGAAAACATTCAGTACTTC.

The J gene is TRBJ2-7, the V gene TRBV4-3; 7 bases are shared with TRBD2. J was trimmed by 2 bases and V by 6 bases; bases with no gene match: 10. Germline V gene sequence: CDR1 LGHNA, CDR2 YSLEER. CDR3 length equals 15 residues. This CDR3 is CASRVAASGAYEQYF. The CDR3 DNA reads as TGCGCCAGCAGGGTCGCTGCTAGCGGAGCCTACGAGCAGTACTTC.

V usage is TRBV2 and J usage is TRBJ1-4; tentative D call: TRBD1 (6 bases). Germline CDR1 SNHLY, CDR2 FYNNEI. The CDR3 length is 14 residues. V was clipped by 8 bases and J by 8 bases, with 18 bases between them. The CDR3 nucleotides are TGTGCCAGCCTCTCGGGACACGATTCGGAAAAACTGTTTTTT. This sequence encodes CASLSGHDSEKLFF.

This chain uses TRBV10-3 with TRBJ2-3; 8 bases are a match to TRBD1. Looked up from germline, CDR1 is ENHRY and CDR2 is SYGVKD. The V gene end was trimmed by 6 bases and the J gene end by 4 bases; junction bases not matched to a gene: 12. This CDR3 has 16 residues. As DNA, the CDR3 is TGTGCCATCAGGGGGACAGGCACATCCCGTTCAGATACGCAGTATTTT. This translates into CAIRGTGTSRSDTQYF.

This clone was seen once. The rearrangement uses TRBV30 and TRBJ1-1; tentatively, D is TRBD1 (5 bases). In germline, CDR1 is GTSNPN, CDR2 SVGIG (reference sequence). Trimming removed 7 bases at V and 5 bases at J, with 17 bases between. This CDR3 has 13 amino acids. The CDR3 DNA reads TGTGCCTCCCGTTCGGGGCGGGATACTGAAGCTTTCTTT. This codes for CASRSGRDTEAFF.

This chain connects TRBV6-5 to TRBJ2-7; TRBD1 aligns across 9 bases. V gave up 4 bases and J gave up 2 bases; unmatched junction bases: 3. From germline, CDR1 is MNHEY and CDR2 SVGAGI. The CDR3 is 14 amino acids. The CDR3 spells CASSLYRGPYEQYF. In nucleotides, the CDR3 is TGTGCCAGCAGTTTGTACAGGGGGCCCTACGAGCAGTACTTC.

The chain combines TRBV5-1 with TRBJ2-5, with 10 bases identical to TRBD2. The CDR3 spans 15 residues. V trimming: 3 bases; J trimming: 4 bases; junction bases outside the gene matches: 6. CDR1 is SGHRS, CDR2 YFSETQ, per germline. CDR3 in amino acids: CASSSGGLARETQYF. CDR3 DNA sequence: TGCGCCAGCAGCTCGGGGGGACTAGCGAGAGAGACCCAGTACTTC.